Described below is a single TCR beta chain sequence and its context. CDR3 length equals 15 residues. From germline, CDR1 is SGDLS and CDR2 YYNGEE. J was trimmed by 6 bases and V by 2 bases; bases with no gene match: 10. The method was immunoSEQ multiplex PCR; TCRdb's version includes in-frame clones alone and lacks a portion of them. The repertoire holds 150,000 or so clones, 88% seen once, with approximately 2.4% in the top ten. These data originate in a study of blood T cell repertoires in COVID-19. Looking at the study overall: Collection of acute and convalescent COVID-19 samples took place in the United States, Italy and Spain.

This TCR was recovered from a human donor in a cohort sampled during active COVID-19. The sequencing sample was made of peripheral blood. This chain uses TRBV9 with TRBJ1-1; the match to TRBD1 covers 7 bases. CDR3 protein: CASSVGRGPDAEAFF. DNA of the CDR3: TGTGCCAGCAGCGTCGGAAGGGGGCCTGACGCTGAAGCTTTCTTT. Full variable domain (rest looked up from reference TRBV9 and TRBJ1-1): DSGVTQTPKHLITATGQRVTLRCSPRSGDLSVYWYQQSLDQGLQFLIQYYNGEERAKGNILERFSAQQFPDLHSELNLSSLELGDSALYFCASSVGRGPDAEAFFGQGTRLTVV.